This T cell receptor (beta chain) was captured in a study of blood T cell repertoires in COVID-19. Study-level information: Sample material is recorded as cDNA or gDNA derived from T cells, B-cell-depleted T cells, or PBMCs.

Deletions cut 3 bases from V and 4 bases from J, with 15 bases between. The CDR3 length is 15 residues. Germline values: CDR1 DFQATT, CDR2 SNEGSKA (reference sequence). As handled by the study authors: Nucleated cell counts were estimated from reference gene primer amplification. This table comes from immunoSEQ multiplex PCR, and its TCRdb copy is limited to in-frame clones, with some not included. V and J calls and clone size come straight from that table; D and trimming were deduced from the DNA. Among about 220,000 clones listed, around 91% were seen once. Participants' reported clinical history set cohort assignment. The study recruited exposed participants who had met a COVID-19 case within 2 weeks before entry.

Sequencing was performed on PBMCs or T cells enriched from blood (not recorded which). This receptor was taken from a man aged 30-40 years who had been exposed to COVID-19. This chain uses TRBV20-1 with TRBJ2-2; tentative D call: TRBD2 (5 bases). The CDR3 DNA sequence: TGCAGTGCTAGTGGGAGAACGGCGGTCACCGGGGAGCTGTTTTTT. This gives the protein CSASGRTAVTGELFF.